One T cell receptor (beta chain) is described in this entry. The antigen it recognizes is unknown. No much larger clonotype is one base removed from it; base qualities were not supplied. This sample is part of a study of blood T cell repertoires in COVID-19 (TCRdb year 2020). Study-wide context: Samples from collaborators originated in the United States, Italy and Spain and spanned both the acute and convalescent phases of COVID-19. The prospective study material was composed of cDNA or gDNA derived from T cells, B-cell-depleted T cells, or PBMCs. Deeply sampled blood TCRbeta repertoires from subjects exposed to, actively infected with, or recovered from COVID-19 were included in the dataset. A de-identified subject ID, COVID-19 status, age in years and sex were almost always included in the sample metadata. The samples were drawn from the first 160 participants of the ongoing ImmuneRACE study and from over a thousand subjects provided by 6 global collaborators. A freely available public database, intended as a resource for researchers studying the immune response to SARS-CoV-2, is where the repertoires were released. HLA class I and class II types, where available, came from metadata supplied by the sample provider rather than from assay-based typing. The research as a whole found: The amount of clinical and demographic metadata varied by source and participant and was provided uncurated.

Sequences MNHEY (CDR1) and SVGAGI (CDR2) are obtained from the germline V gene. Measured from the cysteine to the phenylalanine, the CDR3 is 14 residues long. Kept here is only the CDR3 DNA, which spans 42 bases and is read in frame from base 1. The junction shows trimming of 8 bases on V and 7 bases on J, plus 17 bases between the germline ends. Each collaborating institution followed its own protocols to collect whole blood in K2EDTA tubes. For TCRbeta analysis, collaborators shipped samples in one of three forms: frozen whole blood, isolated PBMCs, or DNA extracted from either of those sample types. The immunoSEQ Assay, a bias-controlled multiplex PCR, was used to amplify TCRbeta CDR3 regions from genomic DNA. As for the authors' bioinformatics: The number of nucleated cells in each sample was estimated from the amplification of reference gene primers within the assay. To quantify the absolute abundance of each unique TCRbeta CDR3 rearrangement, sequence reads were collapsed and filtered. For each sample, productive Simpson clonality was calculated as the square root of Simpson's diversity index over productive rearrangements. The table was pulled from immuneACCESS by TCRdb, which kept in-frame rearrangements only. Such tables lose some clones; where checked, under half of the loss comes from unresolved V genes, and the rest has no known cause. V and J calls and clone size are copied from that table; D and trimming were computed from the DNA. This sample has about 220,000 clones in its table, and approximately 86% of those were observed once. 3.6% of the sample is in the top ten clones.

Recombination connected TRBV6-5 to TRBJ1-4; a tentative D call is TRBD1 (6 bases match). The receptor comes from a woman older than 75 with acute or convalescent COVID-19. Sequenced: peripheral blood. The CDR3 reads as follows: CASLGYRASEKLFF. The nucleotide sequence is given as TGTGCCAGCCTGGGGTACAGGGCTTCTGAAAAACTGTTTTTT.